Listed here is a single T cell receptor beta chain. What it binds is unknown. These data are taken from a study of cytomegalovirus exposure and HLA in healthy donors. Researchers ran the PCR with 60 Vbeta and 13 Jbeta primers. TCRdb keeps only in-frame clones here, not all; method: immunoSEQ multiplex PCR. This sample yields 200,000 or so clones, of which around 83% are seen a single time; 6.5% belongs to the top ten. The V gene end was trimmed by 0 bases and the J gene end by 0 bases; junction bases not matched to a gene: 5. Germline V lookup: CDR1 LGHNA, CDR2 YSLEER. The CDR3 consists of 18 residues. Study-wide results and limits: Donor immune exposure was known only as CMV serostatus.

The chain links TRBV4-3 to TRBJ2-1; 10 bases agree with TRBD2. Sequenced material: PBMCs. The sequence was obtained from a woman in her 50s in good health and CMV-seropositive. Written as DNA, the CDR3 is TGCGCCAGCAGCCAAGACCTCTCTAGCGGGAGCTCCTACAATGAGCAGTTCTTC. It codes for CASSQDLSSGSSYNEQFF.